The rows below give T cell receptor beta chains drawn from one sample of a study of T cell changes during pregnancy in multiple sclerosis. The protocol was immunoSEQ multiplex PCR, while the TCRdb copy is restricted to in-frame clones and leaves out a portion. The data show around 130,000 clones, with over 85% seen just once and 6.2% held by the top ten. The material was peripheral blood, obtained before pregnancy. All receptors derive from a female donor with multiple sclerosis, enrolled in a pregnancy study. CDR3s include the opening cysteine and the closing phenylalanine or tryptophan. D genes are given only for firm matches. Clone size appears in some rows only: once, few, many, or a class for an expanded clone.

abundance: -; v_gene: TRBV27; d_gene: -; j_gene: TRBJ2-7; CDR3aa: CASRRGQPPSYEQYF; CDR3nt: TGTGCCAGCAGGCGGGGTCAGCCGCCCTCCTACGAGCAGTACTTC
abundance: -; v_gene: TRBV11-2; d_gene: TRBD1; j_gene: TRBJ1-1; CDR3aa: CASSSDRGPVWGTEAFF; CDR3nt: TGTGCCAGCAGCTCAGACAGGGGGCCTGTATGGGGCACTGAAGCTTTCTTT
abundance: -; v_gene: TRBV19; d_gene: -; j_gene: TRBJ2-2; CDR3aa: CASSSSLRWTGELFF; CDR3nt: TGTGCCAGTAGTAGTTCCTTGCGGTGGACCGGGGAGCTGTTTTTT
abundance: -; v_gene: TRBV5-1; d_gene: -; j_gene: TRBJ2-3; CDR3aa: CASSLAGGGTDTQYF; CDR3nt: TGCGCCAGCAGCTTGGCTGGGGGCGGCACAGATACGCAGTATTTT
abundance: -; v_gene: TRBV28; d_gene: TRBD2; j_gene: TRBJ2-7; CDR3aa: CASSFLAGGYEQYF; CDR3nt: TGTGCCAGCAGTTTCCTAGCGGGGGGCTACGAGCAGTACTTC
abundance: -; v_gene: TRBV10-3; d_gene: TRBD1; j_gene: TRBJ1-5; CDR3aa: CASSAMTGGEVSNQPQHF; CDR3nt: TGTGCCAGCAGTGCCATGACAGGGGGCGAGGTAAGCAATCAGCCCCAGCATTTT
abundance: -; v_gene: TRBV5-4; d_gene: -; j_gene: TRBJ1-5; CDR3aa: CASSNAGGQPQHF; CDR3nt: TGTGCCAGCAGCAACGCCGGGGGGCAGCCCCAGCATTTT
abundance: -; v_gene: TRBV27; d_gene: -; j_gene: TRBJ1-2; CDR3aa: CASSQGGYGYTF; CDR3nt: TGTGCCAGCAGTCAGGGAGGCTATGGCTACACCTTC
abundance: -; v_gene: TRBV30; d_gene: -; j_gene: TRBJ2-7; CDR3aa: CAWSVSDFGIWHEQYF; CDR3nt: TGTGCCTGGAGTGTAAGTGACTTCGGAATTTGGCACGAGCAGTACTTC
abundance: -; v_gene: TRBV25-1; d_gene: -; j_gene: TRBJ2-7; CDR3aa: CASSARGRNYEQYF; CDR3nt: TGTGCCAGCAGTGCCCGGGGTCGCAACTACGAGCAGTACTTC
abundance: -; v_gene: TRBV28; d_gene: -; j_gene: TRBJ1-1; CDR3aa: CASMGGTGEAFF; CDR3nt: TGTGCCAGCATGGGGGGGACGGGCGAAGCTTTCTTT
abundance: -; v_gene: TRBV7-7; d_gene: TRBD1; j_gene: TRBJ2-2; CDR3aa: CASSTGESGELFF; CDR3nt: TGTGCCAGCAGCACAGGGGAGTCCGGGGAGCTGTTTTTT
abundance: -; v_gene: TRBV7-2; d_gene: TRBD1; j_gene: TRBJ2-2; CDR3aa: CASSWTGTGELFF; CDR3nt: TGTGCCAGCAGTTGGACAGGCACCGGGGAGCTGTTTTTT
abundance: -; v_gene: TRBV16; d_gene: TRBD1; j_gene: TRBJ1-2; CDR3aa: CASSHTGQGANYGYTF; CDR3nt: TGTGCCAGCAGCCACACGGGACAGGGAGCTAACTATGGCTACACCTTC
abundance: few; v_gene: TRBV19; d_gene: TRBD1; j_gene: TRBJ1-5; CDR3aa: CASSKEDRRQPQHF; CDR3nt: TGTGCCAGTAGTAAAGAGGACAGGCGACAGCCCCAGCATTTT
abundance: -; v_gene: TRBV11-2; d_gene: -; j_gene: TRBJ1-1; CDR3aa: CASSLATGWGSEAFF; CDR3nt: TGTGCCAGCAGCTTAGCAACAGGATGGGGTTCTGAAGCTTTCTTT
abundance: -; v_gene: TRBV5-1; d_gene: -; j_gene: TRBJ2-2; CDR3aa: CASSSPTGLVKNTGELFF; CDR3nt: TGCGCCAGCAGCTCGCCGACGGGACTGGTAAAGAACACCGGGGAGCTGTTTTTT
abundance: once; v_gene: TRBV6-6; d_gene: -; j_gene: TRBJ1-1; CDR3aa: CASSYEGNTEAFF; CDR3nt: TGTGCCAGCAGTTACGAGGGGAACACTGAAGCTTTCTTT
abundance: -; v_gene: TRBV9; d_gene: TRBD2; j_gene: TRBJ2-3; CDR3aa: CASSASGGAQTDTQYF; CDR3nt: TGTGCCAGCAGTGCTAGCGGGGGGGCCCAGACAGATACGCAGTATTTT
abundance: once; v_gene: TRBV7-9; d_gene: -; j_gene: TRBJ1-4; CDR3aa: CASSLRGADEKLFF; CDR3nt: TGTGCCAGCAGCTTACGCGGGGCGGATGAAAAACTGTTTTTT
abundance: -; v_gene: TRBV9; d_gene: TRBD1; j_gene: TRBJ1-2; CDR3aa: CASSAGGGNYGYTF; CDR3nt: TGTGCCAGCAGCGCAGGGGGTGGGAACTATGGCTACACCTTC
abundance: -; v_gene: TRBV7-3; d_gene: -; j_gene: TRBJ1-1; CDR3aa: CASSLSGWGAGTGAFF; CDR3nt: TGTGCCAGCAGCTTAAGCGGCTGGGGCGCAGGCACTGGAGCTTTCTTT
abundance: -; v_gene: TRBV2; d_gene: TRBD1; j_gene: TRBJ1-1; CDR3aa: CASSWGQVELVNTEAFF; CDR3nt: TGTGCCAGCAGTTGGGGACAGGTCGAGCTTGTGAACACTGAAGCTTTCTTT
abundance: -; v_gene: TRBV11-1; d_gene: TRBD1; j_gene: TRBJ2-3; CDR3aa: CASSLEGQVTDTQYF; CDR3nt: TGTGCCAGCAGCTTAGAGGGACAGGTCACAGATACGCAGTATTTT
abundance: -; v_gene: TRBV5-1; d_gene: -; j_gene: TRBJ1-2; CDR3aa: CASSLEGDEGRQGYTF; CDR3nt: TGCGCCAGCAGCTTGGAGGGGGATGAGGGGCGCCAAGGCTACACCTTC
abundance: once; v_gene: TRBV9; d_gene: TRBD1; j_gene: TRBJ2-2; CDR3aa: CASSPGDRVTTGELFF; CDR3nt: TGTGCCAGCAGCCCCGGGGACAGGGTCACGACCGGGGAGCTGTTTTTT
abundance: -; v_gene: TRBV27; d_gene: -; j_gene: TRBJ1-1; CDR3aa: CASRPQGLLNTEAFF; CDR3nt: TGTGCCAGCAGGCCCCAGGGTCTGTTGAACACTGAAGCTTTCTTT
abundance: -; v_gene: TRBV7-9; d_gene: -; j_gene: TRBJ2-7; CDR3aa: CASSLAAGSDYEQYF; CDR3nt: TGTGCCAGCAGCTTAGCTGCAGGGTCTGACTACGAGCAGTACTTC
abundance: -; v_gene: TRBV9; d_gene: TRBD2; j_gene: TRBJ2-1; CDR3aa: CASSVEAGGPWEQFF; CDR3nt: TGTGCCAGCAGCGTAGAGGCGGGAGGCCCATGGGAGCAGTTCTTC
abundance: -; v_gene: TRBV9; d_gene: TRBD2; j_gene: TRBJ2-5; CDR3aa: CASSGPSGGVETQYF; CDR3nt: TGTGCCAGCAGCGGACCTTCGGGGGGGGTAGAGACCCAGTACTTC
abundance: -; v_gene: TRBV5-1; d_gene: TRBD1; j_gene: TRBJ1-1; CDR3aa: CASSLVGVTGGTEAFF; CDR3nt: TGCGCCAGCAGCTTGGTGGGGGTGACAGGGGGTACTGAAGCTTTCTTT